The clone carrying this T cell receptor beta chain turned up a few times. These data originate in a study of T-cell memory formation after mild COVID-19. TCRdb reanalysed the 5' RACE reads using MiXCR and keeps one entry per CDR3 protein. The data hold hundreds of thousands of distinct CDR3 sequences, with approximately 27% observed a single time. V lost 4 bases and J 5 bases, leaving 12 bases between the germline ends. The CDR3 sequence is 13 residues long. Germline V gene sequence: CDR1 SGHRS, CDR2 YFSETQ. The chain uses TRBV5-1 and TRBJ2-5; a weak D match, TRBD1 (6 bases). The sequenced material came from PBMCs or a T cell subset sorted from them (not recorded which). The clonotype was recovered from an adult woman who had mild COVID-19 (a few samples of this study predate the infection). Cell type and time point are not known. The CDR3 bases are TGCGCCAGCAGCCCCAGGGGTGGGGAGACCCAGTACTTC. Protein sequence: CASSPRGGETQYF.